This T cell receptor beta chain was found in a study of cytomegalovirus exposure and HLA in healthy donors. The CDR3 is made up of 17 amino acids. Germline CDR1 is SEHNR and CDR2 is FQNEAQ (reference sequence). PCR primers comprised 60 Vbeta and 13 Jbeta primers. Produced via immunoSEQ multiplex PCR; TCRdb's table is partial and in-frame only. The table lists about 85,000 clones, about four fifths of them singletons. On this clone: Its antigen is not known.

General study points: According to a later analysis, most TCR beta chains associated with CMV appeared HLA-restricted.

The chain employs TRBV7-9 and TRBJ2-5, with 12 nucleotides matching TRBD1. The DNA end lines up better with TRBJ2-7; the J call may be wrong. Sequenced input: PBMCs. The source of this sequence is a man in his forties or fifties in good health and CMV-seropositive. The CDR3 region has the DNA TGTGCCAGCATTCCGGGACAGGGGGCTTCAGGGACCTACGAGCAGTACTTC. Translating it yields CASIPGQGASGTYEQYF.